Shown below are 10 T cell receptor beta chains from a single sample sequenced in a study of T cell changes during pregnancy in multiple sclerosis. The repertoire was sequenced with immunoSEQ multiplex PCR; TCRdb's copy has only in-frame clones and lacks some. The sample lists roughly 100,000 clones, roughly nine tenths occurring once. This specimen was peripheral blood, taken after pregnancy. The source of these receptors is a female donor in good health, enrolled as a control in a pregnancy study.

A few counts support this clone. The chain uses TRBV5-6 and TRBJ1-6; possible D gene TRBD1, 6 bases. Germline V CDR1 and CDR2: SGHDT, YYEEEE. The CDR3 has 15 residues. V shed 2 bases and J shed 8 bases, with 14 bases lying between them. The CDR3 coding sequence is TGTGCCAGCAGCTTCTACAGGGCCGCCGATTCACCCCTCCACTTT. Its translation is CASSFYRAADSPLHF.

V and J are TRBV7-3 and TRBJ2-2, with D unclear. The V end was cut by 1 base, the J end by 0 bases, with 9 bases between. The CDR3 runs to 16 residues. Germline loops: CDR1 SGHTA, CDR2 FQGTGA. The CDR3, as DNA: TGTGCCAGCAGCTTAATCGGTGGAGCGAACACCGGGGAGCTGTTTTTT. Protein: CASSLIGGANTGELFF.

The rearrangement uses TRBV11-3 and TRBJ2-5; no definite D call. The V end was cut by 3 bases, the J end by 0 bases, with 11 bases between. The CDR3 runs 15 residues. Per the germline V gene, CDR1 is SGHNT and CDR2 is YENEEA. The CDR3 DNA is TGTGCCAGCAGCTTTGGGCAGACGGACCAAGAGACCCAGTACTTC. Translated: CASSFGQTDQETQYF.

This clone was counted only a few times. The chain employs TRBV10-2 and TRBJ1-2, with TRBD1 matching over 9 bases. Germline values: CDR1 WSHSY, CDR2 SAAADI. J was trimmed by 8 bases and V by 10 bases; bases with no gene match: 11. CDR3 length: 13 residues. The CDR3 spells CATTPGQGGGYTF. The CDR3 DNA reads as TGCGCCACGACACCGGGACAGGGCGGCGGCTACACCTTC.

This clone was detected only once. V gene TRBV4-2 combines with J gene TRBJ1-5; 10 bases map to TRBD1. The ends lost 1 base at V and 5 bases at J; junction bases unmatched: 2. Germline V CDR1 and CDR2: LGHNA, YNFKEQ. The length of the CDR3 is 15 residues. The CDR3 bases are TGTGCCAGCAGCCAAGGACAGGGGGCTTATCAGCCCCAGCATTTT. This codes for CASSQGQGAYQPQHF.

This chain links TRBV6-1 with TRBJ2-2; D is perhaps TRBD1 (5 bases). The V and J ends lost 7 bases and 7 bases respectively, with 10 bases between them. In germline, CDR1 is MNHNS, CDR2 SASEGT. The CDR3 has 12 residues. The CDR3 DNA reads as TGTGCCAGCAAGGGGTTTATCGGGGAGCTGTTTTTT. As protein: CASKGFIGELFF.

The rearrangement links TRBV11-2 to TRBJ2-1; 9 bases match TRBD2. This CDR3 comprises 16 residues. Trimming removed 3 bases from V and 9 bases from J; junction bases left unmatched: 12. CDR1 and CDR2 (germline): SGHAT, FQNNGV. For the CDR3, the DNA is TGTGCCAGCAGCTTGACCCCCAGCGGGGGGCGGGGTGAGCAGTTCTTC. This translates into CASSLTPSGGRGEQFF.

This CDR3 is CASSYGGFYNSPLHF. Here the CDR3 DNA reads TGTGCCAGCAGTTACGGGGGGTTCTATAATTCACCCCTCCACTTT. The chain carries TRBV6-5 and TRBJ1-6, with D possibly being TRBD1 (5 bases). CDR1 and CDR2 (germline): MNHEY, SVGAGI. The CDR3 runs to 15 residues. Trimming pared 2 bases from V and 3 bases from J, leaving 8 bases between.

The rearrangement joins TRBV6-5 to TRBJ2-3, with a weak D call TRBD2 (6 bases). V gave up 0 bases and J gave up 4 bases, with 11 bases separating them. Germline values: CDR1 MNHEY, CDR2 SVGAGI. The CDR3 has 15 amino acids. The CDR3 DNA reads as TGTGCCAGCAGTTACTCGACCAGGGAGGCAGATACGCAGTATTTT. Translating it yields CASSYSTREADTQYF.

The chain employs TRBV11-2 and TRBJ2-1, with 9 bases identical to TRBD1. CDR1 is SGHAT, CDR2 FQNNGV, per germline. CDR3 length: 15 residues. The V and J ends lost 4 bases and 4 bases, in that order; junction bases with no gene match: 5. The CDR3 region has the DNA TGTGCCAGCAGCTCCGGACAGGGGTCATACAATGAGCAGTTCTTC. Its protein is CASSSGQGSYNEQFF. The full variable domain, with the rest looked up from reference TRBV11-2 and TRBJ2-1, is EAGVAQSPRYKIIEKRQSVAFWCNPISGHATLYWYQQILGQGPKLLIQFQNNGVVDDSQLPKDRFSAERLKGVDSTLKIQPAKLEDSAVYLCASSSGQGSYNEQFFGPGTRLTVL.